These 21 T cell receptor beta chains came from one sample sequenced in a study of identical twins. Each CDR3 protein is one row after TCRdb ran MiXCR on the 5' RACE reads. The sample includes under 1 million distinct CDR3 sequences, 12% of them seen just once. The same data also contributed to another study, on yellow fever vaccine responses in identical twins.

The specimen was PBMCs. The receptor set was obtained from a woman between 18 and 30 years old in good health.

This clonotype was observed at least ten times. The chain has TRBV7-6 and TRBJ2-3; weak D call: TRBD1 (6 bases). This CDR3 has 13 amino acids. V gave up 2 bases and J gave up 6 bases, with 9 bases separating them. The germline CDR1 and CDR2 sequences are SGHVS and FNYEAQ. CDR3 DNA: TGTGCCAGCAGCTTACAGGGGTACGATACGCAGTATTTT. Translation: CASSLQGYDTQYF.

This clonotype showed up just a few times. The chain couples TRBV7-2 to TRBJ2-7; D might be TRBD1 (6 bases). With 6 bases removed from V and 4 bases from J, the gap between germline ends came to 13 bases. The CDR3 is 13 residues long. Germline CDR1 is SGHTA and CDR2 is FQGNSA. The CDR3 spells CASRRTASYEQYV. CDR3 nucleotides: TGTGCCAGCAGGAGGACAGCCAGTTACGAGCAGTACGTC.

The chain recombines TRBV9 with TRBJ2-3; 9 bases are shared with TRBD1. The junction had 9 bases not matched to a gene; V was cut back by 4 bases and J by 6 bases. This CDR3 has 15 amino acids. Per germline, CDR1 SGDLS and CDR2 YYNGEE. The CDR3 region has the DNA TGTGCCAGCAGCCCGCGCGGGACAGGGTGGGATACGCAGTATTTT. It encodes CASSPRGTGWDTQYF.

A few counts support this clonotype. This chain joins TRBV6-1 and TRBJ1-5, with D possibly matching TRBD1 (5 bases). The CDR3 totals 13 residues. CDR1 and CDR2 (germline): MNHNS, SASEGT. V was shortened by 6 bases and J by 4 bases, with 10 bases between the two germline ends. The CDR3 nucleotides read TGTGCCAGCAGGGGAGGGGCGAATCAGCCCCAGCATTTT. Translated, it gives CASRGGANQPQHF.

This chain links TRBV7-3 with TRBJ2-7; 7 positions match TRBD2. This CDR3 has 18 amino acids. The germline V gene encodes CDR1 SGHTA and CDR2 FQGTGA. Losses at the gene ends were 2 bases for V and 2 bases for J; bases not matched to a gene: 15. CDR3 sequence reads: CASSLLVAVPGLAYEQYF. In nucleotides, the CDR3 is TGTGCCAGCAGCTTATTGGTCGCTGTACCCGGACTAGCCTACGAGCAGTACTTC.

This rearrangement joins TRBV6-1 to TRBJ2-1, with D unresolved. Between the trimmed V and J ends, which lost 5 bases and 2 bases, there was a span of 10 bases. This CDR3 spans 14 amino acids. The germline CDR1 and CDR2 sequences are MNHNS and SASEGT. The chain's CDR3 is CASSRTVTYNEQFF. The CDR3 region has the DNA TGTGCCAGCAGTCGTACAGTGACCTACAATGAGCAGTTCTTC.

The gene calls are TRBV21-1 and TRBJ2-7; TRBD1, the D gene given by the table, was not confirmed from the DNA. TRBV21-1 is termed a pseudogene. This CDR3 has 17 amino acids. In DNA form, the CDR3 reads TGTGCCTTACCGGGACAGGGTGGTAAGAGTGGGGCCTACGAGCAGTACGTC. Protein sequence: CALPGQGGKSGAYEQYV.

This clonotype occurred many times. The chain carries TRBV11-2 and TRBJ1-4; D is ambiguous. Germline-derived CDR1 and CDR2 are SGHAT and FQNNGV. CDR3 length: 13 residues. Trimming took 2 bases from V and 7 from J, leaving 8 bases between them. In DNA, the CDR3 is TGTGCCAGCAGCTTATATCAAGGTGAAAAACTGTTTTTT. Protein: CASSLYQGEKLFF.

This clonotype was seen a handful of times. The chain links TRBV11-2 to TRBJ1-5; a possible D gene is TRBD1 (6 bases). The germline V gene has CDR1 SGHAT and CDR2 FQNNGV. V lost 0 bases and J 0 bases, leaving 9 bases between the germline ends. CDR3 size: 16 residues. CDR3 nucleotides: TGTGCCAGCAGCTTAGACCCCAGGGGTAGCAATCAGCCCCAGCATTTT. Translated: CASSLDPRGSNQPQHF.

This chain uses TRBV2 with TRBJ2-2; D ambiguous. This CDR3 is 14 amino acids long. Trimming cost V 4 bases and J 7 bases, with 13 bases left between them. Germline lookup yields CDR1 SNHLY and CDR2 FYNNEI. Here the CDR3 reads CASSAWGAVGELFF. The CDR3 nucleotides are TGTGCCAGCAGTGCTTGGGGTGCCGTCGGGGAGCTGTTTTTT.

This clonotype was picked up a small number of times. This rearrangement joins TRBV14 to TRBJ1-6, with D maybe TRBD1 (6 bases). The CDR3 has 11 amino acids. V was clipped by 7 bases and J by 14 bases, with 12 bases between them. From germline, CDR1 is SGHDN and CDR2 FVKESK. The CDR3 loop is CASTKGGALHF. CDR3 bases: TGTGCCAGCACCAAGGGGGGAGCCCTCCACTTT.

This clonotype was counted ten times or more. The chain is built from TRBV12-3 or TRBV12-4 and TRBJ2-5; no reliable D call. The CDR3 extends over 11 amino acids. V was cut by 6 bases and J by 4 bases, with 6 bases left in between. The CDR3 nucleotides are TGTGCCAGCAGCTCTTTAGAGACCCAGTACTTC. The encoded protein is CASSSLETQYF.

This clonotype came up a few times. The chain recombines TRBV5-6 with TRBJ2-5, with 7 positions matching TRBD1. CDR3 length: 14 amino acids. CDR1 is SGHDT, CDR2 YYEEEE, per germline. J was trimmed by 1 base and V by 4 bases; bases with no gene match: 4. The CDR3 DNA is TGTGCCAGCAGCCGGACAGGAACCCAAGAGACCCAGTACTTC. It translates to CASSRTGTQETQYF.

Only a few counts were recorded for this clonotype. The gene calls are TRBV12-3 or TRBV12-4 and TRBJ2-1; D might be TRBD2 (5 bases). The V end lost 6 bases, the J end lost 5 bases, and 11 bases lay between the germline ends. The CDR3 consists of 13 residues. CDR3 in DNA: TGTGCCAGCAGACCACGGACTGACAATGAGCAGTTCTTC. Protein sequence: CASRPRTDNEQFF.

The gene calls are TRBV3-1 and TRBJ1-1, with D unclear. Germline values: CDR1 LGHDT, CDR2 YNNKEL (reference sequence). The germline V and J ends were trimmed by 2 bases and 2 bases, with 15 bases remaining between them. The CDR3 sequence is 16 residues long. CDR3 protein: CASSQRPRVINTEAFF. The CDR3 region has the DNA TGTGCCAGCAGCCAACGTCCCCGGGTCATAAACACTGAAGCTTTCTTT.

This chain connects TRBV12-3 or TRBV12-4 to TRBJ2-5, with 10 bases fitting TRBD1. The CDR3 extends over 18 amino acids. Unmatched junction bases numbered 20, after V lost 8 bases and J lost 5 bases. CDR3 amino acids: CASCPSRDRGHSGETQYF. CDR3 sequence (DNA): TGTGCCAGCTGCCCCTCCCGGGACAGGGGCCACAGTGGGGAGACCCAGTACTTC.

This chain links TRBV6-5 with TRBJ2-1; D is possibly TRBD2 (6 bases). Trimming left V 4 bases short and J 3 bases short, with 7 bases between. Germline V gene data show CDR1 as MNHEY and CDR2 as SVGAGI. The CDR3 has 13 residues. The chain's CDR3 is CASSWGDYNEQFF. CDR3 bases: TGTGCCAGCAGTTGGGGGGACTACAATGAGCAGTTCTTC.

The chain employs TRBV7-2 and TRBJ2-1; D is ambiguous. Between the trimmed V and J ends, which lost 3 bases and 4 bases, there was a span of 19 bases. The CDR3 length is 17 residues. Germline lookup yields CDR1 SGHTA and CDR2 FQGNSA. In DNA form, the CDR3 reads TGTGCCAGCAGCTTGAGGTCGCTACAGTACCTTTACAATGAGCAGTTCTTC. Protein sequence: CASSLRSLQYLYNEQFF. The full variable domain, rest sourced from reference TRBV7-2 and TRBJ2-1, is GAGVSQSPSNKVTEKGKDVELRCDPISGHTALYWYRQSLGQGLEFLIYFQGNSAPDKSGLPSDRFSAERTGGSVSTLTIQRTQQEDSAVYLCASSLRSLQYLYNEQFFGPGTRLTVL.

This clonotype was observed a handful of times. The chain uses TRBV18 and TRBJ1-1; D unclear. The CDR3 covers 16 residues. V shed 0 bases and J shed 3 bases, with 14 bases lying between them. Per germline, CDR1 KGHSH and CDR2 LQKENI. The CDR3 DNA reads as TGTGCCAGCTCACCACCGGAGGGAATGATTGACACTGAAGCTTTCTTT. As protein: CASSPPEGMIDTEAFF.

This chain connects TRBV7-9 to TRBJ2-5; TRBD1 matches at 10 bases. Germline CDR1 and CDR2: SEHNR and FQNEAQ (reference sequence). V was clipped by 5 bases and J by 1 base; unmatched bases: 7. CDR3 length: 16 residues. CDR3 region: CASSIGDRGGQETQYF. CDR3 DNA: TGTGCCAGCAGCATAGGGGACAGGGGAGGCCAAGAGACCCAGTACTTC.

This clonotype was found a few times. The V call is TRBV12-3 or TRBV12-4, the J call TRBJ2-3, with 11 bases that match TRBD2. V lost 2 bases and J lost 0; bases outside the gene matches: 1. There are 16 residues in the CDR3. CDR3 DNA sequence: TGTGCCAGCAGTTTATGGACTAGCGGGAGCACAGATACGCAGTATTTT. Amino acids: CASSLWTSGSTDTQYF.